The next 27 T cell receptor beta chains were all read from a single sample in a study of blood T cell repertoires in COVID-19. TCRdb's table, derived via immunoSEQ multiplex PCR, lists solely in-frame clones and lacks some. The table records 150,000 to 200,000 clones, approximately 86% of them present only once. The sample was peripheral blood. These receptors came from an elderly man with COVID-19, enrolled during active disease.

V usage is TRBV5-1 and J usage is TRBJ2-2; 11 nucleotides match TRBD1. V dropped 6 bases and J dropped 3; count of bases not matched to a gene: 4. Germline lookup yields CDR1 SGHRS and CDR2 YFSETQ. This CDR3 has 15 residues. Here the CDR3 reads CASTPGQGDTGELFF. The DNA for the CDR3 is TGCGCCAGCACCCCGGGACAGGGGGACACCGGGGAGCTGTTTTTT.

CDR3 sequence reads: CASSEDRAIYEQYF. The CDR3 coding sequence is TGTGCCAGCTCGGAGGACAGGGCCATCTACGAGCAGTACTTC. The chain combines TRBV18 with TRBJ2-7; 8 nucleotides agree with TRBD1. V trimming: 6 bases; J trimming: 3 bases; junction bases outside the gene matches: 7. CDR3 length equals 14 residues. Germline CDR1 and CDR2: KGHSH and LQKENI.

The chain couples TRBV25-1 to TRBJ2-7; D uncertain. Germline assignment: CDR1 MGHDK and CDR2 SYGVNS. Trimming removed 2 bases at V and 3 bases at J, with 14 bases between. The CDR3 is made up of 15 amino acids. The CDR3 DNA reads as TGTGCCAGCAGTGAAAGTATCGGGTACAACTACGAGCAGTACTTC. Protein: CASSESIGYNYEQYF.

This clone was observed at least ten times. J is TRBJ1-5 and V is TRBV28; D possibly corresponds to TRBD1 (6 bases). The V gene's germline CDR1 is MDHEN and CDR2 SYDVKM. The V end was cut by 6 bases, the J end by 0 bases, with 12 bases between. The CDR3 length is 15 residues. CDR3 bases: TGTGCCAGCAGGCCAGAAGGGGGTAGCAATCAGCCCCAGCATTTT. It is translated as CASRPEGGSNQPQHF.

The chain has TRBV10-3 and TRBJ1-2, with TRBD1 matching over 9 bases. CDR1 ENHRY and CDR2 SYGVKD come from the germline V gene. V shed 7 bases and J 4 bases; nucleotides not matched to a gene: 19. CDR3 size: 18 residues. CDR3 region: CAIKRDRALDRDGYGYTF. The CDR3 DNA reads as TGTGCCATCAAAAGGGACAGGGCCCTGGACAGGGACGGCTATGGCTACACCTTC.

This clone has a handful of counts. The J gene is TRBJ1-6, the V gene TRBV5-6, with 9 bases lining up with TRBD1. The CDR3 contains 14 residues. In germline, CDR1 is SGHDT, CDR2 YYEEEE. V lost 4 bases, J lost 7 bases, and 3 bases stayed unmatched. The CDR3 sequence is CASSIGQGNSPLHF. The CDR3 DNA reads TGTGCCAGCAGCATCGGACAGGGGAATTCACCCCTCCACTTT.

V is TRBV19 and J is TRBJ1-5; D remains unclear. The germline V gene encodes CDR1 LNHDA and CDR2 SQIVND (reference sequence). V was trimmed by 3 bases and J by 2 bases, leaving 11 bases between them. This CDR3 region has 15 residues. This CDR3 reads CASSIREHGNQPQHF. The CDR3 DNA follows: TGTGCCAGTAGTATCCGAGAGCACGGCAATCAGCCCCAGCATTTT.

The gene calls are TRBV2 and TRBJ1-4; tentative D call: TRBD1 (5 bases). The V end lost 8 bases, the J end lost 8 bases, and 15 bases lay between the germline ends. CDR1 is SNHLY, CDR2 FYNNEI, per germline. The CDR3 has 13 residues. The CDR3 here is CASGASLGEKLFF. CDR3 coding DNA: TGTGCCAGCGGGGCCTCCTTAGGGGAAAAACTGTTTTTT. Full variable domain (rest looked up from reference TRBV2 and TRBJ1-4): EPEVTQTPSHQVTQMGQEVILRCVPISNHLYFYWYRQILGQKVEFLVSFYNNEISEKSEIFDDQFSVERPDGSNFTLKIRSTKLEDSAMYFCASGASLGEKLFFGSGTQLSVL.

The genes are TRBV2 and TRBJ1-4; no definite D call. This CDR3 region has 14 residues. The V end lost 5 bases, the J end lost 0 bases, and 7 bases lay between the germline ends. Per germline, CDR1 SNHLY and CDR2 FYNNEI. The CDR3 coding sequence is TGTGCCAGCAGTCTTTCCTCAACTAATGAAAAACTGTTTTTT. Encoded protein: CASSLSSTNEKLFF.

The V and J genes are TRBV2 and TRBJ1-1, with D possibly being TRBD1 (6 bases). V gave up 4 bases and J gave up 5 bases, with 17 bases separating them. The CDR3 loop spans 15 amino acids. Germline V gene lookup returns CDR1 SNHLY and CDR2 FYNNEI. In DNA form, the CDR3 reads TGTGCCAGCAGTGGGGAGCGGGGGGCGAGAACTGAAGCTTTCTTT. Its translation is CASSGERGARTEAFF.

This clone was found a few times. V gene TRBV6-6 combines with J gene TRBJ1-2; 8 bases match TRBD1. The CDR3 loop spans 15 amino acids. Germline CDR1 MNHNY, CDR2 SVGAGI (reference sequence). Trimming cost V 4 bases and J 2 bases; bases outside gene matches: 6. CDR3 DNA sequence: TGTGCCAGCAGTTCAACAGGGGGAAAGAACTATGGCTACACCTTC. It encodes CASSSTGGKNYGYTF.

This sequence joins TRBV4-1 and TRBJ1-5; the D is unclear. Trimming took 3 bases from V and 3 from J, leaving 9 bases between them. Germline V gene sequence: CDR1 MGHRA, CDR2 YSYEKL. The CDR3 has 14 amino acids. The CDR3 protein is CASSHSDYNQPQHF. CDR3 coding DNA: TGCGCCAGCAGCCACTCGGACTACAATCAGCCCCAGCATTTT.

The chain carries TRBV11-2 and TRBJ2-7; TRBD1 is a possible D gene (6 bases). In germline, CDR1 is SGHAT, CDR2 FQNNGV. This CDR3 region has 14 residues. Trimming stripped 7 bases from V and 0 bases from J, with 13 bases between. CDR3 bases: TGTGCCAGCACCCTAACAGGGAACTCCTACGAGCAGTACTTC. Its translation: CASTLTGNSYEQYF.

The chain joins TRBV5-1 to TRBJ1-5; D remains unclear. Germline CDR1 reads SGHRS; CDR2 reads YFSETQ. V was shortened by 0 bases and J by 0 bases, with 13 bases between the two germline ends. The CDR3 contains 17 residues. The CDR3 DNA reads TGCGCCAGCAGCTTGGACCCGGTAGCTAATAGCAATCAGCCCCAGCATTTT. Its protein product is CASSLDPVANSNQPQHF.

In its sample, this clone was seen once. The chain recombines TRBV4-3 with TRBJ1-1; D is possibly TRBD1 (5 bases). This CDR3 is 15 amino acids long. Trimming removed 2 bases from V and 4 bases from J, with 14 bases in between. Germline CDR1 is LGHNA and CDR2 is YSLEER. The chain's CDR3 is CASSQTGVTSTEAFF. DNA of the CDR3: TGCGCCAGCAGCCAAACAGGAGTGACGAGCACTGAAGCTTTCTTT.

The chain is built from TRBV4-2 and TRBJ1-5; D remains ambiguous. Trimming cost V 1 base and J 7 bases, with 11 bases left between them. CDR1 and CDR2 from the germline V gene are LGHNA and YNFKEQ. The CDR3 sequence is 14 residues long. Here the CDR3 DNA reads TGTGCCAGCAGCCAAGTTGGGAGGACCCAGCCCCAGCATTTT. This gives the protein CASSQVGRTQPQHF.

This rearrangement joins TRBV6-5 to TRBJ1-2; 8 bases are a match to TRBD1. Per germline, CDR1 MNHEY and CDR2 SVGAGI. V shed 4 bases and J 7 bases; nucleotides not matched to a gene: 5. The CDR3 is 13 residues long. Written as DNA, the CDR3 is TGTGCCAGCAGTTTCCAGGGGGCGGGTGGCTACACCTTC. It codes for CASSFQGAGGYTF.

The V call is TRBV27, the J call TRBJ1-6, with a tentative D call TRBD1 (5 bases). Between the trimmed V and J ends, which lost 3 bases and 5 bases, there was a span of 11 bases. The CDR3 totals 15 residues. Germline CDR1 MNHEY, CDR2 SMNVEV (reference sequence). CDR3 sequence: CASSLEGLNNSPLHF. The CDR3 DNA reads TGTGCCAGCAGTTTGGAGGGGCTCAATAATTCACCCCTCCACTTT.

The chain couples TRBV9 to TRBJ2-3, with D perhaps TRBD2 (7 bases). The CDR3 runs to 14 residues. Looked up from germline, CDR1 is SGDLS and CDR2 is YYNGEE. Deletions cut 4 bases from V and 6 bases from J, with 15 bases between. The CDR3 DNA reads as TGTGCCAGCAGCACCATGGCGGGGGCTGATACGCAGTATTTT. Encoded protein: CASSTMAGADTQYF.

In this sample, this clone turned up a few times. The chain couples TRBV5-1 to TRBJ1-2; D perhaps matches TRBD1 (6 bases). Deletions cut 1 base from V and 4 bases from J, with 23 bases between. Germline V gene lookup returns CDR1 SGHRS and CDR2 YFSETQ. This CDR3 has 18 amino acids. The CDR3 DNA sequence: TGCGCCAGCAGCTTGACCTTGCGACAGGCAGCTCCCTTCTATGGCTACACCTTC. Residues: CASSLTLRQAAPFYGYTF.

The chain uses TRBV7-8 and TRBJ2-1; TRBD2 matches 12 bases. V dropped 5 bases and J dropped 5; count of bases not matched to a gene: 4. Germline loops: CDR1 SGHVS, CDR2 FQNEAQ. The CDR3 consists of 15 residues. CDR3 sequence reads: CASSTGLAGNNEQFF. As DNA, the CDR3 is TGTGCCAGCAGCACCGGACTAGCGGGGAACAATGAGCAGTTCTTC.

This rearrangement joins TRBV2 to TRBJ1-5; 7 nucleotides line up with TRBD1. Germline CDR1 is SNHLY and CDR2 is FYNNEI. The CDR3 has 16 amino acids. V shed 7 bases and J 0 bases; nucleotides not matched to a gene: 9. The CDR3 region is CASTMTGYYSNQPQHF. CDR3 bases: TGTGCCAGCACTATGACAGGGTATTATAGCAATCAGCCCCAGCATTTT.

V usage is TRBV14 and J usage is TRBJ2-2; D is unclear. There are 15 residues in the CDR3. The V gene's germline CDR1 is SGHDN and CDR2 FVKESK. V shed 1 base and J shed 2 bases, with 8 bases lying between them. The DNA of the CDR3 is TGTGCCAGCAGCCAAGTGACAATCAACACCGGGGAGCTGTTTTTT. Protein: CASSQVTINTGELFF.

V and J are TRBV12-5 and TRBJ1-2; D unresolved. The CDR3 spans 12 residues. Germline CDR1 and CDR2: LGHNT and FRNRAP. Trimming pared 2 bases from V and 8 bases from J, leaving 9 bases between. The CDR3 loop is CASGLFPEGYTF. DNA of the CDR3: TGTGCTAGTGGTTTGTTCCCTGAGGGCTACACCTTC.

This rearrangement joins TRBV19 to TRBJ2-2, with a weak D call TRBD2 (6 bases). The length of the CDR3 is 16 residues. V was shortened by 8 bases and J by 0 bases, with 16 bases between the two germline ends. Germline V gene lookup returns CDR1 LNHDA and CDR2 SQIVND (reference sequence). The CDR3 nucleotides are TGTGCCAGTCATACTCCGGGACTGCCGAACACCGGGGAGCTGTTTTTT. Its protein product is CASHTPGLPNTGELFF.

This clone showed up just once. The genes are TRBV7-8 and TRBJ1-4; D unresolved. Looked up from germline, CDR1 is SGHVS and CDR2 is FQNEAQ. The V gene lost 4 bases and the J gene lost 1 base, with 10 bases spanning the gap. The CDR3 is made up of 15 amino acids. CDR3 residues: CASSSAQRTNEKLFF. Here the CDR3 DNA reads TGTGCCAGCAGCTCGGCTCAGCGAACTAATGAAAAACTGTTTTTT.

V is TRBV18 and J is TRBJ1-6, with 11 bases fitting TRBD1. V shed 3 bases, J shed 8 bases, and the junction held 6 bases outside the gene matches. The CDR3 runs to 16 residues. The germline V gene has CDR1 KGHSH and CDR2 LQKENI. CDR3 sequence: CASSPRTGGTDSPLHF. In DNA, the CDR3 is TGTGCCAGCTCACCCAGGACAGGGGGCACGGATTCACCCCTCCACTTT.